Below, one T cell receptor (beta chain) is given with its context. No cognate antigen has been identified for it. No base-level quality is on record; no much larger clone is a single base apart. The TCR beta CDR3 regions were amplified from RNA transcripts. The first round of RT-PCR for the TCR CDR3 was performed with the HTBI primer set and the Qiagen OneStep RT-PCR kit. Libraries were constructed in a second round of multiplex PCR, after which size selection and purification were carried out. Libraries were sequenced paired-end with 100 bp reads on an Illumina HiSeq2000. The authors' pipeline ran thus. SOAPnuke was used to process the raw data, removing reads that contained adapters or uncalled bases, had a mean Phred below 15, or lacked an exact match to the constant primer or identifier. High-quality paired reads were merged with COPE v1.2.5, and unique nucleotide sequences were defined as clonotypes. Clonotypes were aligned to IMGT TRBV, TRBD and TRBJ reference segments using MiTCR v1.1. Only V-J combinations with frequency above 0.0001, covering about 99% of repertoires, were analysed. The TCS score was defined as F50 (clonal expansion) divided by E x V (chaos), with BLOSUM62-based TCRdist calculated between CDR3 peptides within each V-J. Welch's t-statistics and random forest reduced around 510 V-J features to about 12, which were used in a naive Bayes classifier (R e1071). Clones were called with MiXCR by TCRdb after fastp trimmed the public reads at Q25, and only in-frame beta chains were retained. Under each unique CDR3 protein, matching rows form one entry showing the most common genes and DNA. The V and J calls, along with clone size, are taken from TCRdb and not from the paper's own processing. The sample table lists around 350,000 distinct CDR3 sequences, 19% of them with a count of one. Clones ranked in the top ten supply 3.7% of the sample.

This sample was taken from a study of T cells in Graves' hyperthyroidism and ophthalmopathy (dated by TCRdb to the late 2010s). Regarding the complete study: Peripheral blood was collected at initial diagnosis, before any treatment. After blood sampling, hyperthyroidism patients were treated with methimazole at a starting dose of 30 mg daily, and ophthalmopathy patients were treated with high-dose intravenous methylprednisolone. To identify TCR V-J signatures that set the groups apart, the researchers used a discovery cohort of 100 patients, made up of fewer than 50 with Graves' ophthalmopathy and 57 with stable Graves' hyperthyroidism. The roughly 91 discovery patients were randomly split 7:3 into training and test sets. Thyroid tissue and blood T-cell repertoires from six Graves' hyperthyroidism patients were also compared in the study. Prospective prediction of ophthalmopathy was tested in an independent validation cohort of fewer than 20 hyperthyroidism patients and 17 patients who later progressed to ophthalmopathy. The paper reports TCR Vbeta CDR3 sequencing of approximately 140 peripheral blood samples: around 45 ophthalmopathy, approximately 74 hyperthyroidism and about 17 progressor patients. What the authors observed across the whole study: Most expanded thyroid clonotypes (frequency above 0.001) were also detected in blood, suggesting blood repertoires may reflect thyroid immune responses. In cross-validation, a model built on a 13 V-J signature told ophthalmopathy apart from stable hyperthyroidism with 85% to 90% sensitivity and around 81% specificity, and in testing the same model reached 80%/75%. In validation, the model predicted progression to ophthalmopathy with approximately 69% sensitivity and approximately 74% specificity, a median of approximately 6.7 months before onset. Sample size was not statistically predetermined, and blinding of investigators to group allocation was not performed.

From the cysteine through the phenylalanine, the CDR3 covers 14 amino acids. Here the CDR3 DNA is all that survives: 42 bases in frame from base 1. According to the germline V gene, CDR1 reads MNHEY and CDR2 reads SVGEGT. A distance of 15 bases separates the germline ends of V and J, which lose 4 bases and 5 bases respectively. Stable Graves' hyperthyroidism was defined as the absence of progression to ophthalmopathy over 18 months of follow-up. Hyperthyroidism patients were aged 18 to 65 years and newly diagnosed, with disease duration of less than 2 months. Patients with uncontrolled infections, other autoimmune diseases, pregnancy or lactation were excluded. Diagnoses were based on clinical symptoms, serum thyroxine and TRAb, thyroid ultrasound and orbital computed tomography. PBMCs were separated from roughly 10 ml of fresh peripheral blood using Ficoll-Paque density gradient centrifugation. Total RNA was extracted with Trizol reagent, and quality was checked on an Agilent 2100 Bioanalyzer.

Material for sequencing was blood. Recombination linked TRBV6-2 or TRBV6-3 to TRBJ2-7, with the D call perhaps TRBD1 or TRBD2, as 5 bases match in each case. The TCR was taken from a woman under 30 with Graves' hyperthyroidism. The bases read TGTGCCAGCAGTTTCCCGGGACGGAACCACGAGCAGTACTTC. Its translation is CASSFPGRNHEQYF.